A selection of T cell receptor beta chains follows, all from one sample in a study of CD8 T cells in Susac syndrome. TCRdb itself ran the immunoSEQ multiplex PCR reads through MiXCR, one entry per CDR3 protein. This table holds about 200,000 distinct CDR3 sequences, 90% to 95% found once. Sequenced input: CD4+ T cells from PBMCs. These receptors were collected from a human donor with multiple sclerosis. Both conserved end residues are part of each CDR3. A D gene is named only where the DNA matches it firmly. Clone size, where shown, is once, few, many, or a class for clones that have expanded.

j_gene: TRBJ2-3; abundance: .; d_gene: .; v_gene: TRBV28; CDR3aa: CASILGHGFTDTQYF; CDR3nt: TGTGCCAGCATATTGGGACACGGATTTACAGATACGCAGTATTTT
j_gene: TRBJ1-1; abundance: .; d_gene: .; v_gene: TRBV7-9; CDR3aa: CASSLARRHAMNTEAFF; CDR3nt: TGTGCCAGCAGCTTAGCGCGGCGTCACGCAATGAACACTGAAGCTTTCTTT
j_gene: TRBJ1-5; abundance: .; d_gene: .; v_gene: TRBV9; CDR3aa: CASSVGPYSNQPQHF; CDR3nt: TGTGCCAGCAGCGTAGGGCCGTATAGCAATCAGCCCCAGCATTTT
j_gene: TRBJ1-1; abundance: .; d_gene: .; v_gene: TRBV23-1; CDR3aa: CASPCSEAFF; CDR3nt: TGCGCCAGCCCCTGTAGTGAAGCTTTCTTT
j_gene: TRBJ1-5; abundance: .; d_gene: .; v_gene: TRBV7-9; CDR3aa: CASSRGGLQPQHF; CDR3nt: TGTGCCAGCAGCCGAGGGGGTTTGCAGCCCCAGCATTTT
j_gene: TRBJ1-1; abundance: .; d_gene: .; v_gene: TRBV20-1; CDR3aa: CSASRQTANTEAFF; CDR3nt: TGCAGTGCCAGCCGCCAGACGGCGAACACTGAAGCTTTCTTT
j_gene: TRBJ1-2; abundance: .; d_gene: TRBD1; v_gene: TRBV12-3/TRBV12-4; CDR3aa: CARQGLYGYTF; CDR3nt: TGTGCCAGACAGGGGCTATATGGCTACACCTTC
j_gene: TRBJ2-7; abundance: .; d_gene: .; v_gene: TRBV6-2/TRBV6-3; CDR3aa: CASINDFTPPYEQYF; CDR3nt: TGTGCCAGCATCAACGACTTCACCCCCCCTTACGAGCAGTACTTC
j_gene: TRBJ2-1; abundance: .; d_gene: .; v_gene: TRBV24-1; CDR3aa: CATRGRGHLDEQFF; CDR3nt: TGTGCCACCAGGGGCAGGGGTCACTTGGATGAGCAGTTCTTC
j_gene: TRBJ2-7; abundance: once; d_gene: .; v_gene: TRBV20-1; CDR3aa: CSASGQGYEQYF; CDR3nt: TGCAGTGCTAGTGGGCAGGGGTACGAGCAGTACTTC
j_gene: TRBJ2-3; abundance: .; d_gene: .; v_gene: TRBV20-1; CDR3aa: CSARDRGAAYYTQYF; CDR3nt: TGCAGTGCTAGAGATAGAGGGGCCGCGTATTATACGCAGTATTTT
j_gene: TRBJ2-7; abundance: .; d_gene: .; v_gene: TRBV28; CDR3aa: CASSHTPYEQYF; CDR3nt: TGTGCCAGCAGCCACACCCCCTACGAGCAGTACTTC
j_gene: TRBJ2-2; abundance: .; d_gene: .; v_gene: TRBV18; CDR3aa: CASSPNEQDTGELFF; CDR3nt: TGTGCCAGCTCACCGAACGAACAAGACACCGGGGAGCTGTTTTTT
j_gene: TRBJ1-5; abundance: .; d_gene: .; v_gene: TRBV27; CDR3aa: CASSPQEKNQPQHF; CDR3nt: TGTGCCAGCAGTCCCCAAGAGAAGAATCAGCCCCAGCATTTT
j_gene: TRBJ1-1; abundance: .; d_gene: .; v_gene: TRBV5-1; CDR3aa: CASSFSGTPNTEAFF; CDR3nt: TGCGCCAGCAGCTTTTCCGGGACCCCGAACACTGAAGCTTTCTTT
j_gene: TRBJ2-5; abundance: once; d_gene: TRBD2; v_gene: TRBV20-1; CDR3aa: CSALTAGGVETQYF; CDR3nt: TGCAGTGCTCTTACTGCGGGGGGAGTAGAGACCCAGTACTTC
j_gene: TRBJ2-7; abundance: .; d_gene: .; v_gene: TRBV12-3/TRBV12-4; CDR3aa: CASTFTSSYEQYF; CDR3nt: TGTGCCAGCACCTTTACTAGCAGCTACGAGCAGTACTTC
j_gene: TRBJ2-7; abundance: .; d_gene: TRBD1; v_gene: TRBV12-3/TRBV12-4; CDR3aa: CASSGPGQGSYEQYF; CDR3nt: TGTGCCAGCAGCGGTCCGGGACAGGGGTCCTACGAGCAGTACTTC
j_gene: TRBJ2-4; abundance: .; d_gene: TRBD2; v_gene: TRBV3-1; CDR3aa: CASSRGLAGIQYF; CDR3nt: TGTGCCAGCAGCAGGGGACTAGCGGGCATTCAGTACTTC
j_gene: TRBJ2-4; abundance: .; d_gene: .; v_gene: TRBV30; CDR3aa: CAWKVLAKNIQYF; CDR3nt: TGTGCCTGGAAAGTGCTAGCCAAAAACATTCAGTACTTC
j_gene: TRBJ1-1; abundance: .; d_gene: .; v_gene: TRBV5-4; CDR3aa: CASSLGRGQVNTEAFF; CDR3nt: TGTGCCAGCAGCTTGGGGCGGGGGCAGGTGAACACTGAAGCTTTCTTT
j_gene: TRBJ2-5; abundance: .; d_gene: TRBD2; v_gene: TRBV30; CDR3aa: CAWSEPGLALETQYF; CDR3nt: TGTGCCTGGAGCGAGCCGGGACTAGCGCTAGAGACCCAGTACTTC
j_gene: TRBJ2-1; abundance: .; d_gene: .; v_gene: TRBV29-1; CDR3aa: CSLATGSYNEQFF; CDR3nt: TGCAGCCTAGCCACGGGCTCCTACAATGAGCAGTTCTTC
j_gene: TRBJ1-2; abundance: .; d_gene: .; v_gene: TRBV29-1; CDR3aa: CSVANSPVYGYTF; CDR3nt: TGCAGCGTGGCGAACAGCCCGGTTTATGGCTACACCTTC
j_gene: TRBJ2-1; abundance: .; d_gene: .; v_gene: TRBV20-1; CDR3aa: CSASAYNEQFF; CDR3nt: TGCAGTGCTAGCGCCTACAATGAGCAGTTCTTC
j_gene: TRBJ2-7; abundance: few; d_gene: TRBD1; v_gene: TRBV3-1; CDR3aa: CASSRDSSYEQYF; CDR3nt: TGTGCCAGCAGCCGGGACAGCTCCTACGAGCAGTACTTC
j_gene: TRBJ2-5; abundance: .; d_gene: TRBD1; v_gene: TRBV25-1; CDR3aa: CASSRRDRGRETQYF; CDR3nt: TGTGCCAGCAGTCGCCGGGACAGGGGGCGAGAGACCCAGTACTTC
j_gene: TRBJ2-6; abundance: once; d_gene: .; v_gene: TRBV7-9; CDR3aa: CASSQTSNVLTF; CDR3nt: TGTGCCAGCAGCCAGACGTCCAACGTCCTGACTTTC
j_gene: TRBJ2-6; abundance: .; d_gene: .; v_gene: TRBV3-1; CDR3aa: CASGHGHGANVLTF; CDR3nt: TGTGCCAGCGGTCACGGTCATGGGGCCAACGTCCTGACTTTC
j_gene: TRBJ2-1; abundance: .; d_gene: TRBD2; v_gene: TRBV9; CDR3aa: CASSVDSGRARNEQFF; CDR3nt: TGTGCCAGCAGCGTAGATAGCGGGAGGGCCAGGAATGAGCAGTTCTTC
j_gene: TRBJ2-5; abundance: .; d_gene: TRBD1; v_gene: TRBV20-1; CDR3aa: CSAKRTGIKETQYF; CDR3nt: TGCAGTGCTAAACGGACAGGGATTAAAGAGACCCAGTACTTC
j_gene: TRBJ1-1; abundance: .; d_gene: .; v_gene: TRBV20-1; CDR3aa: CSALQERSVAFF; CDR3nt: TGCAGTGCATTACAGGAACGCTCCGTTGCTTTCTTT
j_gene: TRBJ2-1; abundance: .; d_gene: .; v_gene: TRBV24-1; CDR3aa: CATSDNRPRSYNEQFF; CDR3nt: TGTGCCACCAGCGACAACAGGCCCCGCTCCTACAATGAGCAGTTCTTC
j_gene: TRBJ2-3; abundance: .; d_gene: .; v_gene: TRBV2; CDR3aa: CASSVGPGFITDTQYF; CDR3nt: TGTGCCAGCAGTGTTGGGCCGGGATTTATCACAGATACGCAGTATTTT
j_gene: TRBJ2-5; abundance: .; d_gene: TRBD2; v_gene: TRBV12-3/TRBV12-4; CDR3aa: CASSLGTSGVQETQYF; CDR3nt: TGTGCCAGCAGTTTAGGGACTAGCGGGGTCCAAGAGACCCAGTACTTC
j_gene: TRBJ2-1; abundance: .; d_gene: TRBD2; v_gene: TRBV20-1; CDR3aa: CSARTSGSGEQFF; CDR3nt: TGCAGTGCCCGGACTAGCGGGAGTGGTGAGCAGTTCTTC
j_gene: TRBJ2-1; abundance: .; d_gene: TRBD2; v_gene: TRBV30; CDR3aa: CAWSRSGGVDEQFF; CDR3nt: TGTGCCTGGAGTCGTAGCGGGGGAGTCGATGAGCAGTTCTTC
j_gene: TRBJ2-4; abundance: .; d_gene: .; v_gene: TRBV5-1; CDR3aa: CASSLVEQGSNIQYF; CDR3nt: TGCGCCAGCAGCTTGGTTGAACAGGGATCAAACATTCAGTACTTC
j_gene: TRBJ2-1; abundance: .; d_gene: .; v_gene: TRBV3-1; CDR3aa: CASSRRVYNEQFF; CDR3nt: TGTGCCAGCAGCCGTCGGGTCTACAATGAGCAGTTCTTC
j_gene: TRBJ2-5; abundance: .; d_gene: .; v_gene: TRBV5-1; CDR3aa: CASSLVFWGAKGQETQYF; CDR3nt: TGCGCCAGCAGCTTGGTATTTTGGGGCGCCAAGGGCCAAGAGACCCAGTACTTC
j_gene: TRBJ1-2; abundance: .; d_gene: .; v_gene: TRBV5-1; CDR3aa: CASSGGTSRYNYGYTF; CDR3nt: TGCGCCAGCAGCGGCGGGACATCACGATATAACTATGGCTACACCTTC
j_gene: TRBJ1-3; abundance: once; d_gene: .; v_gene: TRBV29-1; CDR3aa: CSVAGLPGNTIYF; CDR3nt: TGCAGCGTTGCGGGGCTGCCTGGAAACACCATATATTTT
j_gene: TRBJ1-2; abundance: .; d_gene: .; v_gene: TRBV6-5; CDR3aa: CASSGRENYGYTF; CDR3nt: TGTGCCAGCTCGGGGCGCGAAAACTATGGCTACACCTTC
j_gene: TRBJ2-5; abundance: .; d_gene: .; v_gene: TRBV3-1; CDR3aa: CASSRAQLETQYF; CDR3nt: TGTGCCAGCAGCCGGGCCCAGCTAGAGACCCAGTACTTC
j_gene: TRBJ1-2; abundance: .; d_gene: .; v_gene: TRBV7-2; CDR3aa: CASSPQGIANYGYTF; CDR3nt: TGTGCCAGCAGCCCCCAGGGGATAGCTAACTATGGCTACACCTTC
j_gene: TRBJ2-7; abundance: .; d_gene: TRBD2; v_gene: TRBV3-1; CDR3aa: CASSPRLADSYEQYF; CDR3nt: TGTGCCAGCAGCCCGAGACTAGCGGACTCCTACGAGCAGTACTTC
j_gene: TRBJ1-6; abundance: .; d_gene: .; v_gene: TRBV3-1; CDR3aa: CASSPRESHSPLHF; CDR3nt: TGTGCCAGCAGCCCGAGGGAATCCCATTCACCCCTCCACTTT
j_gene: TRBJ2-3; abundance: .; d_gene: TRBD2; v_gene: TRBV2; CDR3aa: CASSDRAGALRTQYF; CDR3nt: TGTGCCAGCAGTGACCGAGCGGGAGCCCTCCGGACGCAGTATTTT
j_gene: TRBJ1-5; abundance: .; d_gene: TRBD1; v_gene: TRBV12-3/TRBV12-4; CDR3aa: CASNRGGVNQPQHF; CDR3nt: TGTGCCAGCAATAGAGGGGGCGTCAATCAGCCCCAGCATTTT
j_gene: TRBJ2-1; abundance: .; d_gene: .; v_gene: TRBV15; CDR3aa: CATSSRSSYNEQFF; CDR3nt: TGTGCCACCAGCAGCAGGAGCTCCTACAATGAGCAGTTCTTC
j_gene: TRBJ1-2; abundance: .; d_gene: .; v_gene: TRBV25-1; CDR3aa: CASSEFSGTYGYTF; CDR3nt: TGTGCCAGCAGTGAATTTAGCGGCACCTATGGCTACACCTTC
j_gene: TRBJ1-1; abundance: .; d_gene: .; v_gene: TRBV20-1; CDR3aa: CSAGGGVGSTEAFF; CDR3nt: TGCAGTGCTGGAGGGGGTGTTGGCTCCACTGAAGCTTTCTTT
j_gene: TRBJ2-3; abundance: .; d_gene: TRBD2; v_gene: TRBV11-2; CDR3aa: CASSSFTSGGARTQYF; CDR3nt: TGTGCCAGCAGCTCCTTCACTAGCGGGGGGGCTCGTACGCAGTATTTT
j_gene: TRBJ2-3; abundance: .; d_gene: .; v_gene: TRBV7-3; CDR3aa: CASSLSYADTQYF; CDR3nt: TGTGCCAGCAGCTTAAGTTACGCAGATACGCAGTATTTT
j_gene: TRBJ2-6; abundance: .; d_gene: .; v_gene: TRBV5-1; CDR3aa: CASFGGPGANVLTF; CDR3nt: TGCGCCAGCTTCGGGGGGCCCGGGGCCAACGTCCTGACTTTC
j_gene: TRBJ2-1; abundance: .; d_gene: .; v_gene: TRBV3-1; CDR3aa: CASSWGGTEKNEQFF; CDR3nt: TGTGCCAGCAGCTGGGGAGGGACAGAAAAGAATGAGCAGTTCTTC
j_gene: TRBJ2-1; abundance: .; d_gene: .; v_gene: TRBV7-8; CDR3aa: CASSRLRRLAYNEQFF; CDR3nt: TGTGCCAGCAGCCGCCTCCGGAGGCTCGCCTACAATGAGCAGTTCTTC
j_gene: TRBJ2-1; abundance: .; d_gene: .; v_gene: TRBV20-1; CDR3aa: CSARQNQGVKDEQFF; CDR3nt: TGCAGTGCTAGACAAAACCAGGGAGTGAAGGATGAGCAGTTCTTC
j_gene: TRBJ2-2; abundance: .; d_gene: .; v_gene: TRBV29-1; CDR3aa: CSVIRGWTGELFF; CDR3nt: TGCAGCGTTATCAGGGGTTGGACCGGGGAGCTGTTTTTT